This TCR beta chain was documented in a study of T cells in Graves' hyperthyroidism and ophthalmopathy. Broader study findings: The model predicted ophthalmopathy a median approximately 6 months before onset.

Losses at the gene ends were 5 bases for V and 5 bases for J; bases not matched to a gene: 6. Per the germline V gene, CDR1 is MNHEY and CDR2 is SMNVEV (reference sequence). This CDR3 is built from 16 residues. Amplification of TCR beta CDR3 regions used RNA as the template. The HTBI primer set drove a first-round RT-PCR of the TCR CDR3. TCRdb recomputed calls from the multiplex PCR reads with MiXCR, one row per CDR3 protein. This repertoire shows roughly 500,000 distinct CDR3 sequences, around 42% found once; its top ten account for 15% to 20%. Comments on this clonotype: Its antigen is not identified.

The sequencing input was peripheral blood or thyroid tissue (not recorded which). This receptor was taken from an adult woman with Graves' disease, either hyperthyroidism or ophthalmopathy (not recorded which). The J gene is TRBJ1-6, the V gene TRBV27; TRBD1 matches 10 bases. CDR3 coding DNA: TGTGCCAGCAGTACAGCCGGGACAGGGGATAATTCACCCCTCCACTTT. It specifies CASSTAGTGDNSPLHF.